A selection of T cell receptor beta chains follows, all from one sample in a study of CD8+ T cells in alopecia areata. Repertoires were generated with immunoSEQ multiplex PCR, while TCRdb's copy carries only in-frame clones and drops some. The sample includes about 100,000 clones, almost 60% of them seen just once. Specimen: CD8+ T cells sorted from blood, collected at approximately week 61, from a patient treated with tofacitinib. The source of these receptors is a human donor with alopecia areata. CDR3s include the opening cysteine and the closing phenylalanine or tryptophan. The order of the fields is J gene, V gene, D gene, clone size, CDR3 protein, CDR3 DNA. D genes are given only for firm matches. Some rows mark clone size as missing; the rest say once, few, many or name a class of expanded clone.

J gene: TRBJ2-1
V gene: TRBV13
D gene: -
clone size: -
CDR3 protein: CASSQGRGLVNEQFF
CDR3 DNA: TGTGCCAGCAGCCAGGGGAGGGGGTTGGTCAATGAGCAGTTCTTC

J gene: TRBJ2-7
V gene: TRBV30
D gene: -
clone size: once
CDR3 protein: CAWRLGYEQYF
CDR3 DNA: TGTGCCTGGAGATTGGGATACGAGCAGTACTTC

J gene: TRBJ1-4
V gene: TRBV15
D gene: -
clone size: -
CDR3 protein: CATSREQRTSEKLFF
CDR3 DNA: TGTGCCACCAGCAGAGAACAACGGACTAGTGAAAAACTGTTTTTT

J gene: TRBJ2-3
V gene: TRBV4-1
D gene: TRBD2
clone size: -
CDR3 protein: CASSQRGGTSTDTQYF
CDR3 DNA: TGCGCCAGCAGCCAACGGGGGGGAACTAGCACAGATACGCAGTATTTT

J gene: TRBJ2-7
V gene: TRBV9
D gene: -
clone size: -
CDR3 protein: CASGRGYEQYF
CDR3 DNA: TGTGCCAGCGGCAGAGGCTACGAGCAGTACTTC

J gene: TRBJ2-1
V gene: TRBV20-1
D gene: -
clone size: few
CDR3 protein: CSAIGGYEQFF
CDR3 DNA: TGCAGTGCTATAGGGGGGTATGAGCAGTTCTTC

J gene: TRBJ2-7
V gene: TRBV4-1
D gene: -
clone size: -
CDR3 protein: CASSHRPNEQYF
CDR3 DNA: TGCGCCAGCAGCCATCGGCCGAACGAGCAGTACTTC

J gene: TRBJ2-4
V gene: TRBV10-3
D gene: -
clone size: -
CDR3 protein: CAISEEELAEAKNIQYF
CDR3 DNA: TGTGCCATCAGTGAGGAGGAACTTGCTGAGGCCAAAAACATTCAGTACTTC

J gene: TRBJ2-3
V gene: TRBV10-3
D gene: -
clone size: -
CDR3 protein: CAISEGGGYTDTQYF
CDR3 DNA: TGTGCCATCAGTGAGGGCGGGGGCTACACAGATACGCAGTATTTT

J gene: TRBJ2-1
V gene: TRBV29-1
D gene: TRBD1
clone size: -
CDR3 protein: CSGRGQVIGNEQFF
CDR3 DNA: TGCAGCGGCAGGGGACAGGTAATAGGCAATGAGCAGTTCTTC

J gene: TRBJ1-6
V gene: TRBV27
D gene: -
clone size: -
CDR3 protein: CASSTTGTGRSDNSPLHF
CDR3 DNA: TGTGCCAGCAGTACAACCGGGACGGGCCGGTCCGATAATTCACCCCTCCACTTT

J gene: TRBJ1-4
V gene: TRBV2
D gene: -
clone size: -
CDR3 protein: CASEFGTNEKLFF
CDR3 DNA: TGTGCCAGCGAATTCGGGACTAATGAAAAACTGTTTTTT

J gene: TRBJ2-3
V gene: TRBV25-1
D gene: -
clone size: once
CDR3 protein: CASSEYRMGDTQYF
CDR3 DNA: TGTGCCAGCAGTGAATATAGAATGGGAGATACGCAGTATTTT

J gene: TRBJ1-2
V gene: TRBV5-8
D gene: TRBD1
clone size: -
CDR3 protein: CASREDRIYGYTF
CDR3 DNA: TGTGCCAGCAGGGAGGACAGGATCTATGGCTACACCTTC

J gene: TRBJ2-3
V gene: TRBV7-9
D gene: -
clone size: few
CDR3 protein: CASSETRTTGLDTQYF
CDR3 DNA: TGTGCCAGCAGCGAGACAAGGACAACAGGCTTGGATACGCAGTATTTT

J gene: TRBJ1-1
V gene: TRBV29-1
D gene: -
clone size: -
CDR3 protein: CSVDSNTEAFF
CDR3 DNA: TGCAGCGTTGATTCGAACACTGAAGCTTTCTTT

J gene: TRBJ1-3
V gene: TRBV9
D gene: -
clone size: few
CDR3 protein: CASSQGGDGNTIYF
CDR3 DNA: TGTGCCAGCAGCCAAGGCGGGGACGGAAACACCATATATTTT

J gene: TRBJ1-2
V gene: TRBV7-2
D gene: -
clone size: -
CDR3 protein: CASRLDPDTTNYGYTF
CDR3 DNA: TGTGCCAGCAGACTAGACCCGGACACGACTAACTATGGCTACACCTTC

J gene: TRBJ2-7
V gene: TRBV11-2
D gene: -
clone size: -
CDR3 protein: CASSRASAYEQYF
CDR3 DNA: TGTGCCAGCAGCAGGGCCAGCGCGTACGAGCAGTACTTC

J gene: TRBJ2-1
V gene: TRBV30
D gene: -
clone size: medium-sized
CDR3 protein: CAWSDWDNEQFF
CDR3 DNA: TGTGCCTGGAGTGATTGGGACAATGAGCAGTTCTTC

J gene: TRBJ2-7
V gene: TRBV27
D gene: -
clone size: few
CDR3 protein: CASSPQGRSYEQYF
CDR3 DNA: TGTGCCAGCAGTCCCCAGGGTAGGTCCTACGAGCAGTACTTC

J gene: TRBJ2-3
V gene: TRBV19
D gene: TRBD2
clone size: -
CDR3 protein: CASMGGQGAFTQYF
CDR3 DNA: TGTGCCAGTATGGGAGGGCAAGGGGCATTTACGCAGTATTTT

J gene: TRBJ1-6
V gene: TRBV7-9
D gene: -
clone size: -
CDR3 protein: CASSLGGDSPLHF
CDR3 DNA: TGTGCCAGCAGCTTGGGGGGGGATTCACCCCTCCACTTT

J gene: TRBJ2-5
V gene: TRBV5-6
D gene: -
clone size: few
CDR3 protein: CASSTPGESQETQYF
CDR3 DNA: TGTGCCAGCAGCACACCCGGGGAGAGCCAAGAGACCCAGTACTTC

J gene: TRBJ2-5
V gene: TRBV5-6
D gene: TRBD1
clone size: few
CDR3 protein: CASTQYNRGAGETQYF
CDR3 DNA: TGTGCCAGCACCCAATACAACAGGGGGGCTGGTGAGACCCAGTACTTC

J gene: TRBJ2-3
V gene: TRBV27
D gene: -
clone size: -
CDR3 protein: CASSPPPYRDGADTQYF
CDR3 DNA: TGTGCCAGCAGTCCCCCCCCCTACAGGGATGGCGCAGATACGCAGTATTTT

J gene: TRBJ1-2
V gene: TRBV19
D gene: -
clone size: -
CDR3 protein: CASRLVDSYLYGYTF
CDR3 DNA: TGTGCCAGTAGGTTGGTGGACAGCTATCTATATGGCTACACCTTC

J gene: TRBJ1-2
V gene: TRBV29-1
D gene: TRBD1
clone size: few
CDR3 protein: CSVQGGQDYGYTF
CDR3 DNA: TGCAGCGTCCAAGGGGGACAGGACTATGGCTACACCTTC

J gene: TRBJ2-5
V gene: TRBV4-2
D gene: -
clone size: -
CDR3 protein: CASSQDPRAPAETQYF
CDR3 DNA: TGTGCCAGCAGCCAAGATCCAAGGGCACCGGCTGAGACCCAGTACTTC

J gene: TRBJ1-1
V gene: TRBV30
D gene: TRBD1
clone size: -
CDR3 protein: CAWSGGTGGNTEAFF
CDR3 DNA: TGTGCCTGGAGTGGAGGGACAGGAGGGAACACTGAAGCTTTCTTT

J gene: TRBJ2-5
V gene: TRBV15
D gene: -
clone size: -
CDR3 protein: CATRGPETQYF
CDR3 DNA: TGTGCCACCAGAGGCCCAGAGACCCAGTACTTC

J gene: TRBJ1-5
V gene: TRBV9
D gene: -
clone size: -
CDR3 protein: CASSVGGGSTQPQHF
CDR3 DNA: TGTGCCAGCAGCGTAGGCGGAGGAAGCACCCAGCCCCAGCATTTT

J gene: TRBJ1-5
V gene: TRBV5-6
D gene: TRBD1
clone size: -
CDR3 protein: CASMLGQGNQPQHF
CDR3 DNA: TGTGCCAGCATGCTGGGACAGGGGAATCAGCCCCAGCATTTT

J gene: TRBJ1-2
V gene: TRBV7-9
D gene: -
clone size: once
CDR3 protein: CASSPPEGPYYGYTF
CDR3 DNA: TGTGCCAGCAGCCCCCCGGAAGGGCCCTACTATGGCTACACCTTC

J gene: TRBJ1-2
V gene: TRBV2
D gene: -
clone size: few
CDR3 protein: CASRTAGYTF
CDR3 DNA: TGTGCCAGCAGGACGGCTGGCTACACCTTC

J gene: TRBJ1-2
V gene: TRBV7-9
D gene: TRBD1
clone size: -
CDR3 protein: CASSRPGQDLNYGYTF
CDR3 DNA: TGTGCCAGCAGCCGACCGGGACAGGACCTAAACTATGGCTACACCTTC

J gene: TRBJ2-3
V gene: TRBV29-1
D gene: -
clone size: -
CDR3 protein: CSVEGGLGITDTQYF
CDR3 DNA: TGCAGCGTTGAAGGTGGTTTAGGGATTACAGATACGCAGTATTTT

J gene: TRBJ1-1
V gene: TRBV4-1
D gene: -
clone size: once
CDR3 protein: CASSQDLGYQAFF
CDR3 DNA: TGCGCCAGCAGCCAAGATTTAGGGTATCAAGCTTTCTTT

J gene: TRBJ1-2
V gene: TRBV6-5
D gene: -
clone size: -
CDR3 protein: CASSYAGRNYGYTF
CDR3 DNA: TGTGCCAGCAGTTACGCCGGCAGAAACTATGGCTACACCTTC

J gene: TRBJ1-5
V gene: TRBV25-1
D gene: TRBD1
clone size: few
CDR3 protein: CASSEGTGGLNQPQHF
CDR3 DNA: TGTGCCAGCAGTGAAGGCACAGGGGGCCTTAATCAGCCCCAGCATTTT

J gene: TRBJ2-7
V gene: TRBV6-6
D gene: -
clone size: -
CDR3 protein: CASSSFRTYEQYF
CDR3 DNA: TGTGCCAGCAGCTCCTTCAGGACCTACGAGCAGTACTTC

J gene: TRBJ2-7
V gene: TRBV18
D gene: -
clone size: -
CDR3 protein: CASSPTARAFEQYF
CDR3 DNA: TGTGCCAGCTCACCCACCGCCAGGGCGTTTGAGCAGTACTTC

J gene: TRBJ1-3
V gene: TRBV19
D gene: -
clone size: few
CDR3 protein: CASSLAGSSGNTIYF
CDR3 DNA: TGTGCCAGTAGTTTAGCGGGGAGCTCTGGAAACACCATATATTTT

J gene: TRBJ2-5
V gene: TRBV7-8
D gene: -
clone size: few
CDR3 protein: CASSPPPGSKETQYF
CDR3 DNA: TGTGCCAGCAGCCCTCCCCCGGGTAGCAAAGAGACCCAGTACTTC

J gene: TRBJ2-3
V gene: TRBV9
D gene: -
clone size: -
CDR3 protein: CASSGSLAFTDTQYF
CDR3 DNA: TGTGCCAGCAGCGGAAGTCTTGCCTTCACAGATACGCAGTATTTT

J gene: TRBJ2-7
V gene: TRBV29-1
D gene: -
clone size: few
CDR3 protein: CSVDLGRSYEQYF
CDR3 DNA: TGCAGCGTTGACCTCGGCCGGAGCTACGAGCAGTACTTC

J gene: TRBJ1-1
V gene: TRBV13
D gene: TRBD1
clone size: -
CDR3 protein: CASSFLGQGNTEAFF
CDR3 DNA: TGTGCCAGCAGCTTCCTGGGACAGGGGAACACTGAAGCTTTCTTT

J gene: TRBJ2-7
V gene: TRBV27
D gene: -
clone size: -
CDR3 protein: CASRSPPGGEYEQYF
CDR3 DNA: TGTGCCAGCAGGTCACCCCCGGGGGGCGAATACGAGCAGTACTTC

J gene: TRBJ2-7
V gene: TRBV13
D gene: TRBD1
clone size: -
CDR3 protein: CASSAGTDSYEQYF
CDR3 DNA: TGTGCCAGCAGCGCCGGGACAGACTCCTACGAGCAGTACTTC

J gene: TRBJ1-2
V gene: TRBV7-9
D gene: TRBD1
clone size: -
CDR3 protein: CASSLGGQGYGYTF
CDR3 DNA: TGTGCCAGCAGCTTAGGTGGACAGGGCTATGGCTACACCTTC

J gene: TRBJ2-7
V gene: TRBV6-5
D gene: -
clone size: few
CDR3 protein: CATLVGYEQYF
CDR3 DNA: TGTGCCACGTTAGTGGGGTACGAGCAGTACTTC